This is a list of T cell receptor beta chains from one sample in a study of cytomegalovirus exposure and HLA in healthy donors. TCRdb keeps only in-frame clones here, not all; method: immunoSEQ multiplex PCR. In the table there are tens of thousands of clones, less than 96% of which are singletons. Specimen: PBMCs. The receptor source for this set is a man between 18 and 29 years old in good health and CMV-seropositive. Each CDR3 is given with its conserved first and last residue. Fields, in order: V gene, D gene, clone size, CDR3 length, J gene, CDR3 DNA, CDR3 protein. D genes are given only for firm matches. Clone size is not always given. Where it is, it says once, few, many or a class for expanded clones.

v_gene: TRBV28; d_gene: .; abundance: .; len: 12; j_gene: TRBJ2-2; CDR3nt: TGTGCCAGCAGTTTTGAGGGCGGGGAGCTGTTTTTT; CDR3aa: CASSFEGGELFF
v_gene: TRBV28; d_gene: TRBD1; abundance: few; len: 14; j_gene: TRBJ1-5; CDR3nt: TGTGCCAGCAGTTGGACAGGGGTGGATCAGCCCCAGCATTTT; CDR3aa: CASSWTGVDQPQHF
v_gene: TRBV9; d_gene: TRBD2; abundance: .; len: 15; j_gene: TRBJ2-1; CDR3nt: TGTGCCAGCAGCTGGGGAGCGGGAGTGGGCAATGAGCAGTTCTTC; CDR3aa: CASSWGAGVGNEQFF
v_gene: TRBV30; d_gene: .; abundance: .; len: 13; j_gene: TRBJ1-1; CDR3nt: TGTGCCTGGAGTTTTCAGAGGCACACTGAAGCTTTCTTT; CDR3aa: CAWSFQRHTEAFF
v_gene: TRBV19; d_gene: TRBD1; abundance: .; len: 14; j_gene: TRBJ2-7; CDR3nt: TGTGCCAGTAGGGAGACAGGGGGGGACTACGAGCAGTACTTC; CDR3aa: CASRETGGDYEQYF
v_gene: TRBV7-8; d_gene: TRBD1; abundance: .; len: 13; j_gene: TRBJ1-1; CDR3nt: TGTGCCAGCAGCGCCGACAGGGACACTGAAGCTTTCTTT; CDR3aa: CASSADRDTEAFF
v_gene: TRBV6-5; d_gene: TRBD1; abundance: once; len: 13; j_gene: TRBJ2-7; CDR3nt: TGTGCCAGCAGAGGGACAGGGAGAGGAGAGCAGTACTTC; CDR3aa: CASRGTGRGEQYF
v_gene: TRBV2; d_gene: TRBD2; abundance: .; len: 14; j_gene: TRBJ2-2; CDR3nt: TGTGCCAGCAGTGTTGCGGGAGGTTCCGGGGAGCTGTTTTTT; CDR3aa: CASSVAGGSGELFF
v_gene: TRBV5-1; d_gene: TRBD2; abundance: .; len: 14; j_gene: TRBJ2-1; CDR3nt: TGCGCCACCAGGACTAGCGGGAGGATGGATGAGCAGTTCTTC; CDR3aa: CATRTSGRMDEQFF
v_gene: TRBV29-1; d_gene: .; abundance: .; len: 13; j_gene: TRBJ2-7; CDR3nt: TGCAGCGTTGGGGGCGGTGAACCCTACGAGCAGTACTTC; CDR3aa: CSVGGGEPYEQYF
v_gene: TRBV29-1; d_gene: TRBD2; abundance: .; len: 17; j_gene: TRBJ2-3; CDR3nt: TGCAGCGTTGCCGGCACTAGCGGGACCTCTGGCACAGATACGCAGTATTTT; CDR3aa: CSVAGTSGTSGTDTQYF
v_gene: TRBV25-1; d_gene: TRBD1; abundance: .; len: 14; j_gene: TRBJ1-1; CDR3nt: TGTGCCAGCAGTGGACAGGGGGCGCGGACTGAAGCTTTCTTT; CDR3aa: CASSGQGARTEAFF
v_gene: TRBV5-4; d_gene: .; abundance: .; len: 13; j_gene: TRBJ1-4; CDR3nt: TGTGCCAGCAGTTCGGACATGGGTGAAAAACTGTTTTTT; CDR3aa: CASSSDMGEKLFF
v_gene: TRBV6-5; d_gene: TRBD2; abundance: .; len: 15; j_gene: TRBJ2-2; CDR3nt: TGTGCCAGCAGTCAAACTAGCGGGAGCTTCGGGGAGCTGTTTTTT; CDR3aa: CASSQTSGSFGELFF
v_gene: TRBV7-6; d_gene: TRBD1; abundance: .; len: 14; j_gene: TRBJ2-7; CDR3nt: TGTGCCAGCAGCTTGGGGACAGGGGCCTACGAGCAGTACTTC; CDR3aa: CASSLGTGAYEQYF
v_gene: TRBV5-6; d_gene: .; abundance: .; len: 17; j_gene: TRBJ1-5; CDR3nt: TGTGCCAGCAGCTTGTGGGTTGGAAACAGGCCCAATCAGCCCCAGCATTTT; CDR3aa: CASSLWVGNRPNQPQHF
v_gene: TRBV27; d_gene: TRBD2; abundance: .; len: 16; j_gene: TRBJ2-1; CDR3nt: TGTGCCAGCAGTTTATTAGGACTAGCGGCCTGGGATGAGCAGTTCTTC; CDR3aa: CASSLLGLAAWDEQFF
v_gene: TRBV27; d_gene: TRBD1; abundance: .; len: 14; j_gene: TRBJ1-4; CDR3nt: TGTGCCAGCAGTTTGGGACAGGGAGGTGAAAAACTGTTTTTT; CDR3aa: CASSLGQGGEKLFF
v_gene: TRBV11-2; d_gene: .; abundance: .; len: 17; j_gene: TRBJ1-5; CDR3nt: TGTGCCAGCAGCTTAGATCTAGAGGGCACCACCAATCAGCCCCAGCATTTT; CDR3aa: CASSLDLEGTTNQPQHF
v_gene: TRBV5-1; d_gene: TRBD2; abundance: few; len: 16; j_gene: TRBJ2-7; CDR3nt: TGCGCCAGCAGCTTATTGGGAGGGCCGGGGGTTGGCGAGCAGTACTTC; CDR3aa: CASSLLGGPGVGEQYF
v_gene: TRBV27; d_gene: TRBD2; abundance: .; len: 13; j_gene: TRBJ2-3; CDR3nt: TGTGCCAGCGGGACTAGCGGGACAGATACGCAGTATTTT; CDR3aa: CASGTSGTDTQYF
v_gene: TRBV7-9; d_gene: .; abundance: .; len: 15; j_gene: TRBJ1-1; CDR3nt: TGTGCCAGCGGTTCGGGTCATCTCAGCCCCACTGAAGCTTTCTTT; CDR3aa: CASGSGHLSPTEAFF
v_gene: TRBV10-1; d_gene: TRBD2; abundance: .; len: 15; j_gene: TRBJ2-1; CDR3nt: TGCGCCAGCACCTCGGGACTAGCGGGAGTCAATGAGCAGTTCTTC; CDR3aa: CASTSGLAGVNEQFF
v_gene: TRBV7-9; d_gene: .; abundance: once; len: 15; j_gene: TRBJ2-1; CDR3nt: TGTGCCAGCAGCTGGGGGGGGCTACCCCTCAATGAGCAGTTCTTC; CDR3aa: CASSWGGLPLNEQFF
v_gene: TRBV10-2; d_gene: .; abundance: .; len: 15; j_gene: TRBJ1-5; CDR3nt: TGCGCCAGCAGTGAAGGAGGTTGGGAATATCAGCCCCAGCATTTT; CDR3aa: CASSEGGWEYQPQHF
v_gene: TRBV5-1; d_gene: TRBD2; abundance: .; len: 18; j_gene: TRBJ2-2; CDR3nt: TGCGCCAGCAGCTTGCCCGCCCGACTAGCCCTTAAACCCGGGGAGCTGTTTTTT; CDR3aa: CASSLPARLALKPGELFF
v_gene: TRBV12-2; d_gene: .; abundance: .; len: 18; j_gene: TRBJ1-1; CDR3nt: TGTGCAAGTCGCCGACCCTCGGTCAGGGGTTTTACCGGGACTGAAGCTTTCTTT; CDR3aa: CASRRPSVRGFTGTEAFF
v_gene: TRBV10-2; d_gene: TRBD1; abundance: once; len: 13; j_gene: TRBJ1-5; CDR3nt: TGCGCCAGCAGAAGCACAGGGGGTCAGCCCCAGCATTTT; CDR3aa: CASRSTGGQPQHF
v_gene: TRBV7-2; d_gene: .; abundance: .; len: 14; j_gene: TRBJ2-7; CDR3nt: TGTGCCAGCAGCTGGGACTCCGGTCCCTACGAGCAGTACTTC; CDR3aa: CASSWDSGPYEQYF
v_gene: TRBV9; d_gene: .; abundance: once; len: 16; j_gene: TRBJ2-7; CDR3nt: TGTGCCAGCAGCGTAGTAAGGAGCAGCCCCTTCTACGAGCAGTACTTC; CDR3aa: CASSVVRSSPFYEQYF
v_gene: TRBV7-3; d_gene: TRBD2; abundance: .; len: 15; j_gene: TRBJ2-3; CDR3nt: TGTGCCAGCAGCATACTAGCGGGGTCCACAGATACGCAGTATTTT; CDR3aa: CASSILAGSTDTQYF
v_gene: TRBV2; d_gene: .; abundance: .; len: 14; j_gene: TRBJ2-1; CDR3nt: TGTGCCAGCAGTGAAGGTCTGTATCGGAATGAGCAGTTCTTC; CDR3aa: CASSEGLYRNEQFF
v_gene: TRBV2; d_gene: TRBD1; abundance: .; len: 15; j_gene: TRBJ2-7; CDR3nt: TGTGCCAGCAGTGAGCGGACAGGGGGCTCCTACGAGCAGTACTTC; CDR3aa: CASSERTGGSYEQYF
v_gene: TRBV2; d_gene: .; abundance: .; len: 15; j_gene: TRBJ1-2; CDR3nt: TGTGCCAGCAGTCCGCGAATAGACAGGCTCTATGGCTACACCTTC; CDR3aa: CASSPRIDRLYGYTF
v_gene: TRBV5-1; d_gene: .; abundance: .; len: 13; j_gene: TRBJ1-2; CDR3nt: TGCGCCAGCAGCTTGGACGCGAACTATGGCTACACCTTC; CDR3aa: CASSLDANYGYTF
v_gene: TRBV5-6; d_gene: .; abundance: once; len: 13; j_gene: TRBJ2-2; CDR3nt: TGTGCCACTAAGGGGCCCCGCACCGGGGAGCTGTTTTTT; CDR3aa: CATKGPRTGELFF
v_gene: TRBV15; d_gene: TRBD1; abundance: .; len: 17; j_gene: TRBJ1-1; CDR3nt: TGTGCCACCAGTCAAGCTCCGGGACAGGGGAAGCACACTGAAGCTTTCTTT; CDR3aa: CATSQAPGQGKHTEAFF
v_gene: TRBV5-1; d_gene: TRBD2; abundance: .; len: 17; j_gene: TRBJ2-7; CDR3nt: TGCGCCAGCAGCTTGGGGAATATCGAGGGGAGGGGACTCGAGCAGTACTTC; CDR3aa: CASSLGNIEGRGLEQYF
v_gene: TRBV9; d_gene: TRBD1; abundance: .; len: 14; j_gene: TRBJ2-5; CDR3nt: TGTGCCAGCAGCGCCACAGGGGGGACGGAGACCCAGTACTTC; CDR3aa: CASSATGGTETQYF
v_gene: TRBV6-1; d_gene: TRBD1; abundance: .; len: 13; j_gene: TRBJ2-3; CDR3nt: TGTGCCACACTCCCAGACAGGGCCTATACGCAGTATTTT; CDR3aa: CATLPDRAYTQYF
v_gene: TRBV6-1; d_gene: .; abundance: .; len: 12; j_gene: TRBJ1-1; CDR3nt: TGTGCCAGCCTGGACAGGAACACTGAAGCTTTCTTT; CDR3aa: CASLDRNTEAFF